This T cell receptor beta chain originates from a study of sequential checkpoint blockade in melanoma. Looking at the study overall: TCRβ was sequenced from DNA of 75 to 95 pretreatment tumors. Matched biopsies came pretreatment and at week 13 for some 22 patients.

The V and J ends lost 5 bases and 5 bases, in that order; junction bases with no gene match: 8. Germline V CDR1 and CDR2: SNHLY, FYNNEI. The CDR3 has 14 amino acids. Method: immunoSEQ multiplex PCR; TCRdb's copy keeps in-frame clones and lacks some. The data hold about 3,500 clones, with 15% to 20% observed a single time. This clone was found a few times. Treatment: randomized to nivolumab then ipilimumab (arm A) or the reverse (arm B). This sample comprised tumor tissue (inferred from file names), obtained from a patient given nivolumab and ipilimumab in sequence. This chain connects TRBV2 to TRBJ2-5; 7 bases agree with TRBD1. The origin of this receptor is a human donor with melanoma. CDR3 amino acids: CASSTQGKGETQYF. The CDR3 nucleotides are TGTGCCAGCAGTACACAGGGGAAAGGCGAGACCCAGTACTTC.